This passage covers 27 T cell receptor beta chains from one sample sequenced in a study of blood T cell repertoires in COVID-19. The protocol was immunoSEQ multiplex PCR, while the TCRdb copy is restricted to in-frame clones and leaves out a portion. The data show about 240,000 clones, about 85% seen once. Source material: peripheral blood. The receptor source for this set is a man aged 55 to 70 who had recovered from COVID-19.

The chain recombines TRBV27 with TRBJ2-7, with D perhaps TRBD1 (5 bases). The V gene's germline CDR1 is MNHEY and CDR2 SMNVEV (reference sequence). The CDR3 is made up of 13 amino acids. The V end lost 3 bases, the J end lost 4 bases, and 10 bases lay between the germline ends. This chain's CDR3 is CASSFQGVYEQYF. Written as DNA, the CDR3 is TGTGCCAGCAGTTTTCAGGGCGTGTACGAGCAGTACTTC.

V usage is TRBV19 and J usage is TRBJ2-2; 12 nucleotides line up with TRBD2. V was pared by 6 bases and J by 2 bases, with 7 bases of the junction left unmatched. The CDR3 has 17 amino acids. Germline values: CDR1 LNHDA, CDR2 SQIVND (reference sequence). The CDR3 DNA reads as TGTGCCAGTAGGATGACTAGCGGGGGCCAAAACACCGGGGAGCTGTTTTTT. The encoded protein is CASRMTSGGQNTGELFF.

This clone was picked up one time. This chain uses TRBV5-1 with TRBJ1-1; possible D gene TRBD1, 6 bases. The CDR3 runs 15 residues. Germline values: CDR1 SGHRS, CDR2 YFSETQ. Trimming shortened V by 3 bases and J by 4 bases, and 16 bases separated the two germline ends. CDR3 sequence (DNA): TGCGCCAGCAGCTCAGGGAGGGGGGCCGGCACTGAAGCTTTCTTT. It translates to CASSSGRGAGTEAFF.

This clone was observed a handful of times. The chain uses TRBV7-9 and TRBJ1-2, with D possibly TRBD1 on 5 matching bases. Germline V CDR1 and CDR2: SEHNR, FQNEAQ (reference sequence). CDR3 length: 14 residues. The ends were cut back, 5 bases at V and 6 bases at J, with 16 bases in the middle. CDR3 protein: CASSPEGDTHGYTF. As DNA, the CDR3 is TGTGCCAGCAGCCCGGAAGGGGATACCCATGGCTACACCTTC.

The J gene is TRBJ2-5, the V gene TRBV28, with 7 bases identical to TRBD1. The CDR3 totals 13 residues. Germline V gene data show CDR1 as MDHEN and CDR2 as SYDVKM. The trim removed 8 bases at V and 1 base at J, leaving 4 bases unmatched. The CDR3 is CASVQGPQETQYF. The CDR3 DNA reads TGTGCCAGCGTACAGGGGCCCCAAGAGACCCAGTACTTC.

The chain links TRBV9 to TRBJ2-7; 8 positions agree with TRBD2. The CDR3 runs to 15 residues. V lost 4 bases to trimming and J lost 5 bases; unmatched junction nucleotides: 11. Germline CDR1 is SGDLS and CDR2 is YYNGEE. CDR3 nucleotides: TGTGCCAGCAGCCCAATGGGACTAGTCGGGAACGAGCAGTACTTC. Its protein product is CASSPMGLVGNEQYF.

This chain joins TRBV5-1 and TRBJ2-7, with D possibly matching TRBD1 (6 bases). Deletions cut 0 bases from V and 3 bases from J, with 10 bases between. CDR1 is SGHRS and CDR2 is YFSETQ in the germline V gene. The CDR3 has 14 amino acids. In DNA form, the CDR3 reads TGCGCCAGCAGCTTGGTGACAGGTAACTACGAGCAGTACTTC. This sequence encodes CASSLVTGNYEQYF.

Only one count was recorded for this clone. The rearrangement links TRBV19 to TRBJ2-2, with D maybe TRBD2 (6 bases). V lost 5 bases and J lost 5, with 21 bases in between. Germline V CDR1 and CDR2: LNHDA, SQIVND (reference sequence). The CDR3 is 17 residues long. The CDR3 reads CASSVVRQTRGTGELFF. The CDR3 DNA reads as TGTGCCAGTAGTGTAGTTCGCCAGACTAGGGGAACCGGGGAGCTGTTTTTT.

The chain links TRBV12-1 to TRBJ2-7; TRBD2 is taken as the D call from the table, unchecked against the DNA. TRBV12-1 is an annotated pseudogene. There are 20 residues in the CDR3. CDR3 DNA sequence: TGTGCCAGCAGCAATGGGAAACCGGGACTAGCAGGAGGGAACGGGGACGAGCAGTACGTC. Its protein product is CASSNGKPGLAGGNGDEQYV.

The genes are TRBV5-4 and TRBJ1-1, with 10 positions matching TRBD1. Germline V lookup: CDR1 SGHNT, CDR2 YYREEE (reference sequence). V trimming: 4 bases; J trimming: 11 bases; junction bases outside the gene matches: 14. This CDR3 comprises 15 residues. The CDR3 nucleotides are TGTGCCAGCAGCCCTCGACAGGGGGCGATCCCGTATGCTTTCTTT. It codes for CASSPRQGAIPYAFF.

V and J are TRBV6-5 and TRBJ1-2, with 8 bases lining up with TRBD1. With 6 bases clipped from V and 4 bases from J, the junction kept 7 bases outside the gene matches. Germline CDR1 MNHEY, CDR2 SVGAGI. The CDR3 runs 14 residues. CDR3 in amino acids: CASSRTGTSYGYTF. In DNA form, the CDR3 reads TGTGCCAGCAGCCGGACAGGGACCAGCTATGGCTACACCTTC.

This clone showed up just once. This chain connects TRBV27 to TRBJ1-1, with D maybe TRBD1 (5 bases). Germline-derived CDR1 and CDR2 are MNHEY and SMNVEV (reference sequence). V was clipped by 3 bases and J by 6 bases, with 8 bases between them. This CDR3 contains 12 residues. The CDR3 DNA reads TGTGCCAGCAGTTTTGGGGCGCCTGAAGCTTTCTTT. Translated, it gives CASSFGAPEAFF.

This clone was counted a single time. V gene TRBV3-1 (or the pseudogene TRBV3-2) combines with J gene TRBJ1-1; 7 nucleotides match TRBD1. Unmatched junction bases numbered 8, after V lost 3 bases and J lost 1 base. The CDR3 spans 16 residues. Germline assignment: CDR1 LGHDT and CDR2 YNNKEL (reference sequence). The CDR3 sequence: CASSHREGAPNTEAFF. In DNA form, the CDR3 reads TGTGCCAGCAGCCACCGGGAGGGGGCTCCGAACACTGAAGCTTTCTTT.

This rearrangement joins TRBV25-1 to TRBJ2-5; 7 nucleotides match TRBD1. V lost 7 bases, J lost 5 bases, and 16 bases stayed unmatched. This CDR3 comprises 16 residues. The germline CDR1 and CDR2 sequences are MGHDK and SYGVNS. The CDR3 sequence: CASNLLLVGGNETQYF. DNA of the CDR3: TGTGCCAGCAACCTGTTGCTTGTAGGGGGCAACGAGACCCAGTACTTC.

CDR3 protein: CASNLQGDSPLHF. CDR3 in DNA: TGTGCTAGTAATCTGCAGGGCGATTCACCCCTCCACTTT. The chain uses TRBV12-5 and TRBJ1-6, with a possible D match to TRBD1 (5 bases). Trimming removed 8 bases at V and 8 bases at J, with 13 bases between. CDR1 is LGHNT, CDR2 FRNRAP, per germline. The CDR3 is 13 amino acids. Drawing the rest from reference TRBV12-5 and TRBJ1-6, the complete variable domain is DARVTQTPRHKVTEMGQEVTMRCQPILGHNTVFWYRQTMMQGLELLAYFRNRAPLDDSGMPKDRFSAEMPDATLATLKIQPSEPRDSAVYFCASNLQGDSPLHFGNGTRLTVT.

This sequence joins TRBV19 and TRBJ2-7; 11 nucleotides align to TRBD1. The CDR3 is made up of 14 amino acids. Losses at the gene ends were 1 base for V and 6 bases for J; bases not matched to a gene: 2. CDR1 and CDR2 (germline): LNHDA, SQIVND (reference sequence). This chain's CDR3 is CASSIGTGGSEQYF. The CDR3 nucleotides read TGTGCCAGTAGTATAGGGACAGGGGGCTCCGAGCAGTACTTC.

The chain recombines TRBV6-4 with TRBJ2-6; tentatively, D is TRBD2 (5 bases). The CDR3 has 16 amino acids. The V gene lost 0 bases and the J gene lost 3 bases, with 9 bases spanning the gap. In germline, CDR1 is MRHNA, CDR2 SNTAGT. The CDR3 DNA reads TGTGCCAGCAGTGACTCGTTAGGAGGTGGGGCCAACGTCCTGACTTTC. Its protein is CASSDSLGGGANVLTF.

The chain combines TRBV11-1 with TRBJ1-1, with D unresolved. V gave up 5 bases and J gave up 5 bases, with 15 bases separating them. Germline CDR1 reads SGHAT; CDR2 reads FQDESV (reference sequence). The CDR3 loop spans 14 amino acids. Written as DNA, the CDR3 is TGTGCCAGCAGCATTACCCGTGGGCAGACTGAAGCTTTCTTT. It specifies CASSITRGQTEAFF.

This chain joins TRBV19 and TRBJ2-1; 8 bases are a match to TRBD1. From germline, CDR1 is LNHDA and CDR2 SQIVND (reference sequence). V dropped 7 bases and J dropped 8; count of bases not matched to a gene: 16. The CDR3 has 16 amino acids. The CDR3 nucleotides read TGTGCCAGTAAACCACTGAGAGGACAGGGTAAAGATGAGCAGTTCTTC. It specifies CASKPLRGQGKDEQFF.

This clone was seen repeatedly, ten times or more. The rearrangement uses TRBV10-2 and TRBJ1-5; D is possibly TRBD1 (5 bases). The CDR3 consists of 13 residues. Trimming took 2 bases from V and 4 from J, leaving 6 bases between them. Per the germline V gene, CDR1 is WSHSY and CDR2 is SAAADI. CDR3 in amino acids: CASSEQGNQPQHF. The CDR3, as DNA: TGCGCCAGCAGTGAGCAGGGTAATCAGCCCCAGCATTTT.

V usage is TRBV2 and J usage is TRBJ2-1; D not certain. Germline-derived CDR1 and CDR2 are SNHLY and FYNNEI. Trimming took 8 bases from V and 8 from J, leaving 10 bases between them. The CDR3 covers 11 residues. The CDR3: CASRGYHEQFF. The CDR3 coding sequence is TGTGCCAGCCGTGGCTATCATGAGCAGTTCTTC.

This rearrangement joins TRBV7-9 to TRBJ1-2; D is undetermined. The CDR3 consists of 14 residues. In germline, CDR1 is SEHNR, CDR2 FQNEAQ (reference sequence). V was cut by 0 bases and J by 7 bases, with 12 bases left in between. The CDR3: CASSLAVYGIGYTF. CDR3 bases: TGTGCCAGCAGCTTAGCGGTCTACGGGATTGGCTACACCTTC. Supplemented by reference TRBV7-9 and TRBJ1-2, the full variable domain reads DTGVSQNPRHKITKRGQNVTFRCDPISEHNRLYWYRQTLGQGPEFLTYFQNEAQLEKSRLLSDRFSAERPKGSFSTLEIQRTEQGDSAMYLCASSLAVYGIGYTFGSGTRLTVV.

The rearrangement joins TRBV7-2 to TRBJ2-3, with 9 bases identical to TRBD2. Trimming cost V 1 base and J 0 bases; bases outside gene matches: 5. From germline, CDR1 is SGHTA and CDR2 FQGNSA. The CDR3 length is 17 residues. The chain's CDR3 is CASSLVASGASTDTQYF. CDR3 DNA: TGTGCCAGCAGCTTAGTTGCTAGCGGGGCTAGCACAGATACGCAGTATTTT.

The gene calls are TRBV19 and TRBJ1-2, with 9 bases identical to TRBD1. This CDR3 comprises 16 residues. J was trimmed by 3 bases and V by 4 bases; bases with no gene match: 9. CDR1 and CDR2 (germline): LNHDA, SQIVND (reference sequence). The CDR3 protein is CASSTGQGRRDYGYTF. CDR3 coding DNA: TGTGCCAGTAGTACTGGACAGGGGCGGAGAGACTATGGCTACACCTTC.

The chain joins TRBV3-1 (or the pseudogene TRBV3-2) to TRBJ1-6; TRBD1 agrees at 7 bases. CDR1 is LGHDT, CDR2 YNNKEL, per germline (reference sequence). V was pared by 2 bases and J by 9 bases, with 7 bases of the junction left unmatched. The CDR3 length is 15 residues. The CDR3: CASSQWDSGFSPLHF. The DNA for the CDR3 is TGTGCCAGCAGCCAATGGGACAGCGGATTTTCACCCCTCCACTTT.

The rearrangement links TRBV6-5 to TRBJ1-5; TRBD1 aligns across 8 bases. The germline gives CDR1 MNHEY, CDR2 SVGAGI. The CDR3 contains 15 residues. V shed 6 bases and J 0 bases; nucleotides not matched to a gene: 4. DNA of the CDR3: TGTGCCAGCAGCCGACAGGGGAATAGCAATCAGCCCCAGCATTTT. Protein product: CASSRQGNSNQPQHF.

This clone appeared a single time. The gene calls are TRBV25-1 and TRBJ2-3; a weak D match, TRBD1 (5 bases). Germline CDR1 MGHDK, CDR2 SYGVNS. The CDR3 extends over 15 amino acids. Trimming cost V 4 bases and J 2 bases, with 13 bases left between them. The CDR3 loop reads CASSGTLLPTDTQYF. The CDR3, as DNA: TGTGCCAGCAGTGGGACACTCCTACCCACAGATACGCAGTATTTT.